This T cell receptor beta chain was recorded in a study of graft-versus-host responses after intestinal transplantation. Across the study: All recipients were given anti-thymocyte globulin induction, and tacrolimus and steroids were then administered for about three years. General study results and limits: Recipient marrow held GvH clones, some first seen in ileum or blood. Levels of circulating GvH clones at their peak were associated with early post-transplant HvG declines.

This CDR3 spans 14 amino acids. Trimming shortened V by 0 bases and J by 0 bases, and 3 bases separated the two germline ends. Per germline, CDR1 SGHVS and CDR2 FNYEAQ. Concerning this clone itself: Its specificity is not known.

Only in-frame clones appear in the TCRdb table, and some are missing; sequencing was by immunoSEQ multiplex PCR. Of 75,000 to 100,000 clones listed, around 88% are singletons. The chain employs TRBV7-6 and TRBJ1-3, with D hard to call. Here the sequenced sample was PBMCs, taken 255 days after intestinal transplant. The sequence derives from a human patient who received an intestinal transplant, so some T cells may come from the graft donor. CDR3 coding DNA: TGTGCCAGCAGCTTAGCGAGCTCTGGAAACACCATATATTTT. Protein product: CASSLASSGNTIYF.